This TCR beta chain was identified during a study of blood T cell repertoires in COVID-19. Overall study context: COVID-19 samples collected from the United States, Italy and Spain covered acute and convalescent phases. Sources were T cells, B-cell-depleted T cells, or PBMCs; the material itself was cDNA or gDNA.

With 6 bases removed from V and 4 bases from J, the gap between germline ends came to 12 bases. The length of the CDR3 is 13 residues. Germline CDR1 MDHEN, CDR2 SYDVKM. Profiling relied on immunoSEQ multiplex PCR, and the TCRdb table lists in-frame clones only, not all of them. The profile covers 220,000 or so clones, with roughly 89% appearing a single time and 5.5% to 6.5% taken by the ten largest. The chain links TRBV28 to TRBJ1-2; a possible D gene is TRBD1 (5 bases). This TCR came from a man in his sixties who had recovered from COVID-19. The specimen was peripheral blood. CDR3 loop: CASRQDIAYGYTF. DNA of the CDR3: TGTGCCAGCAGGCAGGACATCGCCTATGGCTACACCTTC.